This T cell receptor (beta chain) was recorded in a study of response to subunit inactivated influenza vaccine. This clonotype has a handful of counts. Its antigen is as yet unknown. General observations from the study: Each seasonal flu vaccination may recruit only limited new T cells, authors suggested.

TCRdb ran MiXCR on the RT-PCR reads and lists one entry per CDR3 protein. Found here are around 760,000 distinct CDR3 sequences, approximately 13% of them singletons; the top ten hold approximately 7%. The length of the CDR3 is 15 residues. Germline lookup yields CDR1 SGHTA and CDR2 FQGNSA. With V trimmed by 2 bases and J by 14 bases, 15 bases remained unmatched. The rearrangement links TRBV7-2 to TRBJ2-3; 8 bases agree with TRBD2. The TCR sequence derives from a man between 50 and 59 years old who received an inactivated influenza vaccine. This sample comprised PBMCs from blood, obtained around 15 days before vaccination. CDR3 amino acids: CASSLWASGLGMRYF. The CDR3 DNA reads TGTGCCAGCAGCTTATGGGCTAGCGGGTTGGGTATGCGGTATTTT.